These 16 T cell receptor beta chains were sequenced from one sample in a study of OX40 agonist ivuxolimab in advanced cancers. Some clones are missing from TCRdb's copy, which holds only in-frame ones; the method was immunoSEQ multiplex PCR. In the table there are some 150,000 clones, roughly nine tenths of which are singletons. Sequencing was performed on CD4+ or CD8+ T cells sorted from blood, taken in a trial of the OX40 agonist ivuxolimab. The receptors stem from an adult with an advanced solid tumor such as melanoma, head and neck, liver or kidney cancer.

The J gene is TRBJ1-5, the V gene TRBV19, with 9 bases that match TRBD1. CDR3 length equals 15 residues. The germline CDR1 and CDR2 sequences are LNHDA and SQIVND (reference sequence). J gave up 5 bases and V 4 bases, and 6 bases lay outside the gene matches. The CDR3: CASSNGQGWYQPQHF. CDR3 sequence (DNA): TGTGCCAGTAGTAATGGACAGGGGTGGTATCAGCCCCAGCATTTT. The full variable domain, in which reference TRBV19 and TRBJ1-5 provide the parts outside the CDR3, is DGGITQSPKYLFRKEGQNVTLSCEQNLNHDAMYWYRQDPGQGLRLIYYSQIVNDFQKGDIAEGYSVSREKKESFPLTVTSAQKNPTAFYLCASSNGQGWYQPQHFGDGTRLSIL.

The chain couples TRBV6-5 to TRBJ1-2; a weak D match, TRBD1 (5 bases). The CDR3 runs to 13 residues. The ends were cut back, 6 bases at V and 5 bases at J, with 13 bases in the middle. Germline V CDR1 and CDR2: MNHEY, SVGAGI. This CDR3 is CASSSRTHYGYTF. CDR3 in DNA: TGTGCCAGCAGCTCCCGGACACATTATGGCTACACCTTC.

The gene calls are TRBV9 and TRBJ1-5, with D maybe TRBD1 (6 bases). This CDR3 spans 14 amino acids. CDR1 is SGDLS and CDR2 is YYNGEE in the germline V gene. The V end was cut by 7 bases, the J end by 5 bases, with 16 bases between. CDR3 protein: CASAIGGGDQPQHF. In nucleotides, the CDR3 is TGTGCCAGCGCCATCGGGGGGGGCGATCAGCCCCAGCATTTT.

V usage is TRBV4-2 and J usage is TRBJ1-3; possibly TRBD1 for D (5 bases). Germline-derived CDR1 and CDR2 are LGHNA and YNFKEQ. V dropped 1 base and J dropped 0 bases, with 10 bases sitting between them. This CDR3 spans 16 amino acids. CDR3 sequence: CASSQVGGFSGNTIYF. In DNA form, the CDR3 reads TGTGCCAGCAGCCAAGTGGGGGGTTTCTCTGGAAACACCATATATTTT.

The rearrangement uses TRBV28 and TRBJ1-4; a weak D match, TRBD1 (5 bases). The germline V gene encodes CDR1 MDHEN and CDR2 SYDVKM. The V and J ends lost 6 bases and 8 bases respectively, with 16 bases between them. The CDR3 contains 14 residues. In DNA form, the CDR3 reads TGTGCCAGCAGGATCATAGGGGCAAAAGAAAAACTGTTTTTT. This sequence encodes CASRIIGAKEKLFF.

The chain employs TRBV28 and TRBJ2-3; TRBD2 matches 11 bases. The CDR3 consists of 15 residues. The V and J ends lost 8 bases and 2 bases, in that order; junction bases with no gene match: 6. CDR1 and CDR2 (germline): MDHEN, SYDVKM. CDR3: CASRSSGGLTDTQYF. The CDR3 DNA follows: TGTGCCAGCCGATCTAGCGGGGGGCTCACAGATACGCAGTATTTT.

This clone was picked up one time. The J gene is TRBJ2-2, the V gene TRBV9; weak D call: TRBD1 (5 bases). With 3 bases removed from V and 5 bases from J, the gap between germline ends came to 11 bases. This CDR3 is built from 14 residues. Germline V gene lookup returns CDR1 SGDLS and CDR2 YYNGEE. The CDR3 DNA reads TGTGCCAGCAGCGCCCTAGGACAAACCGGGGAGCTGTTTTTT. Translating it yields CASSALGQTGELFF.

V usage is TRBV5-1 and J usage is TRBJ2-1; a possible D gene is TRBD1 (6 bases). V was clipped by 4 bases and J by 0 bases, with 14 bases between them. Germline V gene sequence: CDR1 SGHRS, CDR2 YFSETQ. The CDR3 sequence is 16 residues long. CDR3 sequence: CASSLRQASSYNEQFF. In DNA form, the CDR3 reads TGCGCCAGCAGCCTGCGACAGGCCAGCTCCTACAATGAGCAGTTCTTC.

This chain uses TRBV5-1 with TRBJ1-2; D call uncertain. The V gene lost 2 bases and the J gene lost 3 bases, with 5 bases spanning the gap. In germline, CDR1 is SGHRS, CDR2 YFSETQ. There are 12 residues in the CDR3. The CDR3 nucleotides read TGCGCCAGCAGCTTAACAGACTATGGCTACACCTTC. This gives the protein CASSLTDYGYTF.

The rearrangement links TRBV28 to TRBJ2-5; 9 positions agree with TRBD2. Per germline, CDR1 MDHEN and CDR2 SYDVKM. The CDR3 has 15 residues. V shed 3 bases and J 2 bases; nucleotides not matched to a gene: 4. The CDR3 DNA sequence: TGTGCCAGCAGTTTCCAAGCGGGGGGACAAGAGACCCAGTACTTC. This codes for CASSFQAGGQETQYF.

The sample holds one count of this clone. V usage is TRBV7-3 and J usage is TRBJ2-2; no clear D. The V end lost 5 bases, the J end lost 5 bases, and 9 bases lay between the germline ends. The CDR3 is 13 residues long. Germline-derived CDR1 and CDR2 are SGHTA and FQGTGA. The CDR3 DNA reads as TGTGCCAGCAGCGCCATCTCGACCGGGGAGCTGTTTTTT. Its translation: CASSAISTGELFF.

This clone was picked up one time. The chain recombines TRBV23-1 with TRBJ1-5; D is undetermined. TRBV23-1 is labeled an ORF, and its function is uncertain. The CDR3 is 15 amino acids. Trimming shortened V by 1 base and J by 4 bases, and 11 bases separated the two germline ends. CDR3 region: CASSQFPGENQPQHF. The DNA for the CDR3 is TGCGCCAGCAGTCAATTCCCCGGGGAAAATCAGCCCCAGCATTTT.

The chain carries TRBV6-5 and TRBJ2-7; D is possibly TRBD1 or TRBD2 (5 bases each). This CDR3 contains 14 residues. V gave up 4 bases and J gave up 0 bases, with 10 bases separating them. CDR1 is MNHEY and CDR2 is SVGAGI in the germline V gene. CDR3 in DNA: TGTGCCAGCAGTTTCCGGGACGGCTCCTACGAGCAGTACTTC. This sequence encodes CASSFRDGSYEQYF.

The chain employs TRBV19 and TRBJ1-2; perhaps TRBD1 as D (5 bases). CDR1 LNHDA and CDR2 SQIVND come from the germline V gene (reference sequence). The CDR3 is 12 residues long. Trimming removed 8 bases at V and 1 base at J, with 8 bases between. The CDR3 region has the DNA TGTGCCAGTGGTGGGGGTAACTATGGCTACACCTTC. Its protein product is CASGGGNYGYTF.

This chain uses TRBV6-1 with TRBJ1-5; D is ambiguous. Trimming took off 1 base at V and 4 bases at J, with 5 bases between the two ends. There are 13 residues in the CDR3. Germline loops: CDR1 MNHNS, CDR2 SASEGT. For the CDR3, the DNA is TGTGCCAGCAGTGAAGTGGGGAATCAGCCCCAGCATTTT. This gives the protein CASSEVGNQPQHF.

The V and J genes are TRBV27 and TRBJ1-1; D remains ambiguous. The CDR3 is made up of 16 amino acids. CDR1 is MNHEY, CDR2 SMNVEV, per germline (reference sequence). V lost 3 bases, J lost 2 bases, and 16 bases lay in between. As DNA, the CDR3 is TGTGCCAGCAGTTTGTCTCGGCAGTCGTCCAACACTGAAGCTTTCTTT. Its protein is CASSLSRQSSNTEAFF.